One and the same sample provided the 26 T cell receptor beta chains below, sequenced in a study of memory CD4+ T cells and cytomegalovirus serostatus. The data were produced by immunoSEQ multiplex PCR, yet TCRdb's version contains in-frame clones alone and is incomplete. The sample records around 63,000 clones, 60% to 85% being singletons. The sort gate was single viable CD3+CD4+CD8-CD45RO+ cells for memory CD4+ T cells. The sample consisted of memory CD4+ T cells from blood. The receptors derive from an adult in good health and CMV-seropositive.

The V gene is TRBV2, the J gene TRBJ1-2, with D hard to call. This CDR3 spans 15 amino acids. The germline V gene has CDR1 SNHLY and CDR2 FYNNEI. Trimming took 2 bases from V and 5 from J, leaving 15 bases between them. CDR3 coding DNA: TGTGCCAGCAGTGAATCCGTGGGGAAGGAGTATGGCTACACCTTC. The encoded protein is CASSESVGKEYGYTF.

This chain joins TRBV10-3 and TRBJ1-2; D possibly corresponds to TRBD1 (5 bases). The CDR3 contains 15 residues. The V and J ends lost 0 bases and 4 bases respectively, with 12 bases between them. Per germline, CDR1 ENHRY and CDR2 SYGVKD. The CDR3 spells CAISESSQGGYGYTF. The CDR3 coding sequence is TGTGCCATCAGTGAGTCGTCTCAGGGCGGCTATGGCTACACCTTC.

This chain links TRBV2 with TRBJ1-2; 8 positions agree with TRBD1. CDR1 and CDR2 (germline): SNHLY, FYNNEI. This CDR3 is 12 amino acids long. V shed 6 bases, J shed 4 bases, and the junction held 1 base outside the gene matches. The CDR3: CASRDRVYGYTF. CDR3 DNA: TGTGCCAGCAGGGACAGGGTCTATGGCTACACCTTC.

V is TRBV30 and J is TRBJ2-3; TRBD2 agrees at 9 bases. Per the germline V gene, CDR1 is GTSNPN and CDR2 is SVGIG (reference sequence). This CDR3 comprises 14 residues. J gave up 4 bases and V 6 bases, and 8 bases lay outside the gene matches. Here the CDR3 DNA reads TGTGCCTGCCAACTAGCGGGTCGGGCAGATACGCAGTATTTT. Translating it yields CACQLAGRADTQYF.

The CDR3 here is CASSHSGGSSYNEQFF. The CDR3 DNA reads TGTGCCAGCAGCCATTCAGGGGGAAGCTCCTACAATGAGCAGTTCTTC. This chain uses TRBV11-1 with TRBJ2-1; 7 nucleotides agree with TRBD1. The CDR3 covers 16 residues. The germline V gene has CDR1 SGHAT and CDR2 FQDESV (reference sequence). Trimming at V came to 5 bases and at J to 0 bases, leaving 7 bases not matched to a gene.

The rearrangement joins TRBV2 to TRBJ2-7, with TRBD2 matching 13 bases. Germline trimming cut 6 bases from V and 3 bases from J; bases unmatched to any gene: 8. CDR3 length: 16 amino acids. In germline, CDR1 is SNHLY, CDR2 FYNNEI. The chain's CDR3 is CASRPSLAGGGYEQYF. In DNA, the CDR3 is TGTGCCAGCAGGCCTTCACTAGCGGGGGGGGGCTACGAGCAGTACTTC. The full variable domain, in which reference TRBV2 and TRBJ2-7 provide the parts outside the CDR3, is EPEVTQTPSHQVTQMGQEVILRCVPISNHLYFYWYRQILGQKVEFLVSFYNNEISEKSEIFDDQFSVERPDGSNFTLKIRSTKLEDSAMYFCASRPSLAGGGYEQYFGPGTRLTVT.

This clone was picked up one time. The CDR3 region has the DNA TGCGCCAGCAGCCAAGATGGGAAAGGGACTAATGAAAAACTGTTTTTT. It yields the protein CASSQDGKGTNEKLFF. The gene calls are TRBV4-3 and TRBJ1-4; D remains ambiguous. The CDR3 is made up of 16 amino acids. The germline gives CDR1 LGHNA, CDR2 YSLEER. Trimming removed 0 bases at V and 2 bases at J, with 10 bases between.

This clone was seen many times. The chain couples TRBV28 to TRBJ2-5; tentative D call: TRBD1 (5 bases). With 6 bases removed from V and 1 base from J, the gap between germline ends came to 9 bases. The germline CDR1 and CDR2 sequences are MDHEN and SYDVKM. The CDR3 has 13 residues. The CDR3 spells CASRQDTQETQYF. CDR3 coding DNA: TGTGCCAGCAGGCAGGACACCCAAGAGACCCAGTACTTC.

The J gene is TRBJ2-3, the V gene TRBV6-5; D perhaps matches TRBD1 (6 bases). Looked up from germline, CDR1 is MNHEY and CDR2 is SVGAGI. V was cut by 4 bases and J by 5 bases, with 10 bases left in between. This CDR3 is 13 amino acids long. CDR3 bases: TGTGCCAGCAGTTGGCAGGGGCAAGATACGCAGTATTTT. This encodes CASSWQGQDTQYF.

The chain combines TRBV7-9 with TRBJ2-3; no reliable D call. From germline, CDR1 is SEHNR and CDR2 FQNEAQ (reference sequence). The CDR3 contains 16 residues. V lost 5 bases to trimming and J lost 0 bases, with 15 bases between them. The CDR3 DNA reads as TGTGCCAGCAGCCCCAGGACCCGGGTTAGCACAGATACGCAGTATTTT. Residues: CASSPRTRVSTDTQYF.

This chain uses TRBV29-1 with TRBJ1-1, with TRBD1 as a possible D gene (6 bases). CDR1 and CDR2 (germline): SQVTM, ANQGSEA. Between the trimmed V and J ends, which lost 4 bases and 3 bases, there was a span of 9 bases. The CDR3 spans 12 residues. The CDR3 sequence: CSVVWGHTEAFF. The CDR3 DNA is TGCAGCGTTGTGTGGGGGCACACTGAAGCTTTCTTT.

The rearrangement joins TRBV5-4 to TRBJ2-3; D not resolved. Deletions cut 0 bases from V and 0 bases from J, with 14 bases between. Germline CDR1 is SGHNT and CDR2 is YYREEE (reference sequence). This CDR3 spans 17 amino acids. DNA of the CDR3: TGTGCCAGCAGCTTGGGGCTAGGAGCCGCGAGCACAGATACGCAGTATTTT. Residues: CASSLGLGAASTDTQYF.

The chain links TRBV7-2 to TRBJ1-1; no firm D call. Germline V lookup: CDR1 SGHTA, CDR2 FQGNSA. The CDR3 runs to 15 residues. V lost 5 bases, J lost 1 base, and 14 bases lay in between. CDR3 loop: CASSPTGGRNTEAFF. In nucleotides, the CDR3 is TGTGCCAGCAGCCCCACGGGAGGGCGGAACACTGAAGCTTTCTTT.

The chain uses TRBV5-1 and TRBJ2-5; 8 nucleotides line up with TRBD2. Germline V gene sequence: CDR1 SGHRS, CDR2 YFSETQ. The CDR3 sequence is 14 residues long. With V trimmed by 4 bases and J by 7 bases, 9 bases remained unmatched. The CDR3 DNA sequence: TGCGCCAGCAGCACGAGCGGGAGCGGGGGGACCCAGTACTTC. It yields the protein CASSTSGSGGTQYF.

This clone was detected once. This chain uses TRBV15 with TRBJ1-3; D not certain. Germline V lookup: CDR1 LNHNV, CDR2 YYDKDF (reference sequence). V gave up 0 bases and J gave up 1 base, with 7 bases separating them. This CDR3 has 15 residues. The CDR3 region has the DNA TGTGCCACCAGCAGAGATTGGGGTTCTGGAAACACCATATATTTT. Protein sequence: CATSRDWGSGNTIYF.

The V call is TRBV10-2, the J call TRBJ2-7, with D perhaps TRBD2 (7 bases). Trimming took 8 bases from V and 0 from J, leaving 11 bases between them. This CDR3 contains 13 residues. Germline CDR1 and CDR2: WSHSY and SAAADI. The CDR3 loop is CASAGASSYEQYF. The CDR3 DNA sequence: TGCGCCAGCGCGGGGGCGAGCTCCTACGAGCAGTACTTC.

The V and J genes are TRBV27 and TRBJ1-5; 7 bases map to TRBD1. From germline, CDR1 is MNHEY and CDR2 SMNVEV (reference sequence). The CDR3 loop spans 17 amino acids. V lost 5 bases to trimming and J lost 0 bases; unmatched junction nucleotides: 10. The DNA for the CDR3 is TGTGCCAGCAGTCCTCGGGAGACAGGGAATAGCAATCAGCCCCAGCATTTT. Amino acid sequence: CASSPRETGNSNQPQHF.

V gene TRBV19 combines with J gene TRBJ1-5; TRBD1 matches at 7 bases. This CDR3 is 16 amino acids long. V lost 4 bases, J lost 4 bases, and 10 bases stayed unmatched. From germline, CDR1 is LNHDA and CDR2 SQIVND (reference sequence). The CDR3 DNA sequence: TGTGCCAGTAGTAACCTCAGGGACAGACAGAATCAGCCCCAGCATTTT. It encodes CASSNLRDRQNQPQHF.

This chain joins TRBV4-2 and TRBJ2-1, with TRBD1 matching over 8 bases. After removal of 0 bases from V and 6 bases from J, the junction contained 4 bases not matched to a gene. Germline CDR1 LGHNA, CDR2 YNFKEQ. The CDR3 runs to 15 residues. CDR3 nucleotides: TGTGCCAGCAGCCAAGATTGGACAGGGTCCAATGAGCAGTTCTTC. Its protein is CASSQDWTGSNEQFF.

The V and J genes are TRBV7-3 and TRBJ1-3; 9 bases line up with TRBD1. The CDR3 sequence is 15 residues long. V lost 4 bases and J lost 4; bases outside the gene matches: 5. Germline loops: CDR1 SGHTA, CDR2 FQGTGA. For the CDR3, the DNA is TGTGCCAGCAGCTCCTACAGGGGGCCCGGAAACACCATATATTTT. This translates into CASSSYRGPGNTIYF.

This chain connects TRBV11-2 to TRBJ2-7, with TRBD1 identical over 7 bases. Trimming at V came to 5 bases and at J to 3 bases, leaving 19 bases not matched to a gene. This CDR3 is built from 18 residues. Germline CDR1 is SGHAT and CDR2 is FQNNGV. The CDR3 nucleotides are TGTGCCAGCAGCCCGATAGGACGGGCACAGGGGAAACGCTACGAGCAGTACTTC. The encoded protein is CASSPIGRAQGKRYEQYF.

The chain couples TRBV20-1 to TRBJ1-1; no firm D call. Germline assignment: CDR1 DFQATT and CDR2 SNEGSKA (reference sequence). This CDR3 spans 10 amino acids. V lost 5 bases and J 7 bases, leaving 8 bases between the germline ends. The CDR3 region has the DNA TGCAGTGCTCAAGTTTTTGAAGCTTTCTTT. It codes for CSAQVFEAFF.

This chain joins TRBV14 and TRBJ1-2; the D is unclear. V dropped 5 bases and J dropped 4 bases, with 8 bases sitting between them. The CDR3 consists of 12 residues. Germline V gives CDR1 SGHDN, CDR2 FVKESK. The CDR3 sequence is CASSVLGYGYTF. DNA of the CDR3: TGTGCCAGCAGCGTTCTAGGCTATGGCTACACCTTC.

The chain joins TRBV5-1 to TRBJ2-7; D not resolved. The CDR3 is 14 residues long. Germline V gene sequence: CDR1 SGHRS, CDR2 YFSETQ. Trimming removed 5 bases from V and 3 bases from J, with 15 bases in between. CDR3 DNA: TGCGCCAGCAGTGTTTTAGTTGGGAACTACGAGCAGTACTTC. Translating it yields CASSVLVGNYEQYF.

V is TRBV28 and J is TRBJ2-5, with TRBD2 identical over 7 bases. V trimming: 6 bases; J trimming: 3 bases; junction bases outside the gene matches: 10. Germline CDR1 MDHEN, CDR2 SYDVKM. The CDR3 is 15 residues long. The CDR3 DNA is TGTGCCAGCAGCCCGGCGCTAGCGGAAAAAGAGACCCAGTACTTC. Protein product: CASSPALAEKETQYF. Drawing the rest from reference TRBV28 and TRBJ2-5, the complete variable domain is DVKVTQSSRYLVKRTGEKVFLECVQDMDHENMFWYRQDPGLGLRLIYFSYDVKMKEKGDIPEGYSVSREKKERFSLILESASTNQTSMYLCASSPALAEKETQYFGPGTRLLVL.

In nucleotides, the CDR3 is TGTGCCAGTAGTATCCAGGGAATCTACGAGACCCAGTACTTC. It is translated as CASSIQGIYETQYF. The V gene is TRBV19, the J gene TRBJ2-5, with D possibly matching TRBD1 (5 bases). There are 14 residues in the CDR3. V lost 3 bases to trimming and J lost 5 bases, with 13 bases between them. Germline values: CDR1 LNHDA, CDR2 SQIVND (reference sequence).